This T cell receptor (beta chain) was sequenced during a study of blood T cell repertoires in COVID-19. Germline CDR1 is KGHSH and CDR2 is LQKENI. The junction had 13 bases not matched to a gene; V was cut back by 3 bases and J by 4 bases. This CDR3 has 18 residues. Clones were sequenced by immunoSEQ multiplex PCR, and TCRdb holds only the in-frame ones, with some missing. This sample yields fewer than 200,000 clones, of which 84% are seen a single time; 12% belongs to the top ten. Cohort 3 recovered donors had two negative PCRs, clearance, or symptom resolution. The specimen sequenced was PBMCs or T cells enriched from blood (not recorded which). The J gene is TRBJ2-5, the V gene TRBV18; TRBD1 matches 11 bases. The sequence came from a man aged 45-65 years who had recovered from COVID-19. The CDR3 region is CASSPNRRGQGEGETQYF. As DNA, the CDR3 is TGTGCCAGCTCACCGAATAGAAGGGGACAGGGGGAAGGAGAGACCCAGTACTTC. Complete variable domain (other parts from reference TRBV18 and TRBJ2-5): NAGVMQNPRHLVRRRGQEARLRCSPMKGHSHVYWYRQLPEEGLKFMVYLQKENIIDESGMPKERFSAEFPKEGPSILRIQQVVRGDSAAYFCASSPNRRGQGEGETQYFGPGTRLLVL.